Described below is a single TCR beta chain sequence and its context. What it binds is not known. An end of the junction does not agree with germline; a read error may underlie this. This record comes from a study of naive and memory T cell subsets. The beta constant-region primer was an equimolar mix of two oligonucleotides covering TRBC1 and TRBC2. Ligated cDNA was amplified by four rounds of PCR with nested alpha and beta constant-region primers and SP2. From the UMI-ligation and nested PCR reads, TCRdb called clonotypes with MiXCR, one entry per CDR3 protein. The sample includes 120,000 to 150,000 distinct CDR3 sequences, roughly 20% of them seen just once. General study findings and limits: In naive cells, over 95% of TCR sequences were seen only once. Naive repertoires, especially CD8, held a few larger clonotypes, possibly memory cells re-expressing CD45RA.

CDR1 and CDR2 (germline): MNHNS, SASEGT. This CDR3 spans 14 amino acids. The sequence was collected from a human donor in good health. The V call is TRBV6-1, the J call TRBJ2-1; tentatively, D is TRBD1 or TRBD2 (5 bases each). The specimen sequenced was naive CD4+ T cells from blood. The CDR3 loop reads CASSEIWIRDGCDF. Written as DNA, the CDR3 is TGTGCCAGCAGTGAAATCTGGATTCGGGACGGCTGTGATTTC.